The clone carrying this TCR beta chain was recorded a few times. The data were taken from a study of control samples from healthy donors and cancer patients. The CDR3 runs 16 residues. Germline V gene lookup returns CDR1 SGHDT and CDR2 YYEEEE. V shed 1 base and J 3 bases; nucleotides not matched to a gene: 4. Profiled with immunoSEQ multiplex PCR; TCRdb holds only in-frame clones, not every one. This sample has 80,000 to 100,000 clones, with around 90% found just once. This clonotype was obtained from a human donor in good health. The donor label of this sample is uncertain. The chain joins TRBV5-6 to TRBJ2-1, with 10 bases identical to TRBD2. The sample was blood. The CDR3 coding sequence is TGTGCCAGCAGCTTGCCTACTAGCGGGGTCTACAATGAGCAGTTCTTC. Protein product: CASSLPTSGVYNEQFF.